This TCR beta chain is from a study of blood T cell repertoires in COVID-19. Across the study: Some COVID-19 samples were acute and others convalescent; all came from the United States, Italy and Spain. The cDNA or gDNA used as material had been derived from T cells, B-cell-depleted T cells, or PBMCs.

In the original workflow: Using reference gene primer amplification, nucleated cell counts were estimated. TCRdb keeps only in-frame clones here, not all; method: immunoSEQ multiplex PCR. For V, J and clone size, that table is used; D and trimming come from the DNA. The sample lists fewer than 25,000 clones, approximately 92% occurring once. V lost 9 bases and J lost 6; bases outside the gene matches: 12. Germline V gives CDR1 LNHDA, CDR2 SQIVND (reference sequence). The CDR3 totals 17 residues. The sample consisted of peripheral blood. The chain combines TRBV19 with TRBJ2-1; 15 bases are a match to TRBD2. This TCR derives from a man between 65 and 85 years old with active COVID-19. The CDR3, as DNA: TGTGCCAGCAGCTGGACTAGCGGGAGGGCCCGGAGCAATGAGCAGTTCTTC. Translated: CASSWTSGRARSNEQFF.